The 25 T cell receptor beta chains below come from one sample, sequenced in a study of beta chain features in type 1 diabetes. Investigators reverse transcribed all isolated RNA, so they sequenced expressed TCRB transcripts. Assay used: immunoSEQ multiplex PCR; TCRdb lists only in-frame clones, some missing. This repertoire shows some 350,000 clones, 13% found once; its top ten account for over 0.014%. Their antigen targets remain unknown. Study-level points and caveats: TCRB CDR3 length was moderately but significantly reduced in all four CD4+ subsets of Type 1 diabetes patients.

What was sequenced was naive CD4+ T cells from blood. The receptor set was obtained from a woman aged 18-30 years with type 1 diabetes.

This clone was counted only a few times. The CDR3 loop is CASSFLGGNEQYF. CDR3 in DNA: TGTGCCAGCAGTTTTTTAGGAGGTAACGAGCAGTACTTC. This chain uses TRBV27 with TRBJ2-7; D is perhaps TRBD2 (5 bases). This CDR3 contains 13 residues. CDR1 MNHEY and CDR2 SMNVEV come from the germline V gene (reference sequence). V was pared by 3 bases and J by 5 bases, with 11 bases between.

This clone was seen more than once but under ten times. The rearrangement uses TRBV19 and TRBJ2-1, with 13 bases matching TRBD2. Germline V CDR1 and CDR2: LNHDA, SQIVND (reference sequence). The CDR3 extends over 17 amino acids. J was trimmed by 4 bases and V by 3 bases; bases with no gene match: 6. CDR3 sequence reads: CASSITSGRAGYNEQFF. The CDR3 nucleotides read TGTGCCAGTAGTATTACTAGCGGGAGGGCCGGTTACAATGAGCAGTTCTTC.

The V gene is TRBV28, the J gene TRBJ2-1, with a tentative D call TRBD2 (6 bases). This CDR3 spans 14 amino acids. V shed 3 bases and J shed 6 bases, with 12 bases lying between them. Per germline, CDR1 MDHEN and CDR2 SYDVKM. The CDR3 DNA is TGTGCCAGCAGTTTCCGGAGGGACGCCAATGAGCAGTTCTTC. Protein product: CASSFRRDANEQFF. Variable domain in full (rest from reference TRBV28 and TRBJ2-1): DVKVTQSSRYLVKRTGEKVFLECVQDMDHENMFWYRQDPGLGLRLIYFSYDVKMKEKGDIPEGYSVSREKKERFSLILESASTNQTSMYLCASSFRRDANEQFFGPGTRLTVL.

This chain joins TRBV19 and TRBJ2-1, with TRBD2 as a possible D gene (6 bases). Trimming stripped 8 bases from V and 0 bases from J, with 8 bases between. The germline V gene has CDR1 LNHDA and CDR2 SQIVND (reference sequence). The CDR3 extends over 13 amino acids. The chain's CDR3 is CASRGASYNEQFF. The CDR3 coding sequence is TGTGCCAGTCGCGGGGCCTCCTACAATGAGCAGTTCTTC.

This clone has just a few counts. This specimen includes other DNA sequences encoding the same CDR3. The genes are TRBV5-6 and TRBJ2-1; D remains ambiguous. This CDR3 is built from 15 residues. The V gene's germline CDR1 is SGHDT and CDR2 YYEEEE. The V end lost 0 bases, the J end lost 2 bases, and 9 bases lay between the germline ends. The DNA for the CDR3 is TGTGCCAGCAGCTTGGGACTGGCAGCCTACAATGAGCAGTTCTTC. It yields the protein CASSLGLAAYNEQFF.

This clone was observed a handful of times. This chain's CDR3 is CASSQVLGPYGYTF. The CDR3 DNA follows: TGTGCCAGCAGCCAAGTCTTGGGCCCCTATGGCTACACCTTC. This sequence joins TRBV14 and TRBJ1-2; unclear D gene. The CDR3 has 14 residues. Germline V gene lookup returns CDR1 SGHDN and CDR2 FVKESK. Trimming shortened V by 1 base and J by 4 bases, and 10 bases separated the two germline ends.

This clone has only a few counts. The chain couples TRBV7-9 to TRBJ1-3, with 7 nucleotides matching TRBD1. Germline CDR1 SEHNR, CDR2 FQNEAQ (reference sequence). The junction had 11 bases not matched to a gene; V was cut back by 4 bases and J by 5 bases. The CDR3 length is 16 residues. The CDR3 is CASSSDRARPRNTIYF. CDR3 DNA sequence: TGTGCCAGCAGCTCTGACAGGGCCAGACCGAGAAACACCATATATTTT.

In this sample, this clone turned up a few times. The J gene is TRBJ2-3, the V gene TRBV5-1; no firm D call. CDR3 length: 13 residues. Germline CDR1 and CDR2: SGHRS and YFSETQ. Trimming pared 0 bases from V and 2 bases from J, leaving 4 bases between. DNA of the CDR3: TGCGCCAGCAGCTTGGACTTCACAGATACGCAGTATTTT. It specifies CASSLDFTDTQYF.

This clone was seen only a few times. CDR3 amino acids: CASSRQGGNQPQHF. Here the CDR3 DNA reads TGTGCCAGTAGCCGACAGGGGGGCAATCAGCCCCAGCATTTT. This chain links TRBV19 with TRBJ1-5; 9 positions match TRBD1. Looked up from germline, CDR1 is LNHDA and CDR2 is SQIVND (reference sequence). The ends lost 6 bases at V and 2 bases at J; junction bases unmatched: 2. This CDR3 is built from 14 residues.

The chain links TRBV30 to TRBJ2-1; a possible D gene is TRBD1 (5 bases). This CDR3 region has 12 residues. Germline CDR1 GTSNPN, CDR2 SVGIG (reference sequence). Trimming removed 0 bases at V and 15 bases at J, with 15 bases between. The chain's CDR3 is CAWSVQAALVFF. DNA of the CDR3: TGTGCCTGGAGTGTACAGGCCGCCCTGGTGTTCTTC.

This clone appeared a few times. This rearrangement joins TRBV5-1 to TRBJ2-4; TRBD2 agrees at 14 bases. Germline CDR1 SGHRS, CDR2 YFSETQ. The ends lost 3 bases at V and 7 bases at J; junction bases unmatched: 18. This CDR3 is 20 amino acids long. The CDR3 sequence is CASSSLGGLAGGGVRNIQYF. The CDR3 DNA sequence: TGCGCCAGCAGCTCCCTAGGAGGACTAGCGGGAGGTGGAGTTAGGAACATTCAGTACTTC.

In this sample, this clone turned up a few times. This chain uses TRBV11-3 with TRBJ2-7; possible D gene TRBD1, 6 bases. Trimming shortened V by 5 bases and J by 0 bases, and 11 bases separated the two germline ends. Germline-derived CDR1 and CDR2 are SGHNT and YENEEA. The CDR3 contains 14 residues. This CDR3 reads CASSRDRFSYEQYV. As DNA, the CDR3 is TGTGCCAGCAGCCGCGACAGGTTCTCCTACGAGCAGTACGTC.

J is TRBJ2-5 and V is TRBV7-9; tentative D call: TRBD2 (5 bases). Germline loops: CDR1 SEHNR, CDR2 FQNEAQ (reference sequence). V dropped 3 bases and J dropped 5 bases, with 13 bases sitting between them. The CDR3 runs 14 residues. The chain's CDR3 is CASSFEEGLETQYF. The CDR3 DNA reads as TGTGCCAGCAGCTTTGAAGAGGGTTTGGAGACCCAGTACTTC.

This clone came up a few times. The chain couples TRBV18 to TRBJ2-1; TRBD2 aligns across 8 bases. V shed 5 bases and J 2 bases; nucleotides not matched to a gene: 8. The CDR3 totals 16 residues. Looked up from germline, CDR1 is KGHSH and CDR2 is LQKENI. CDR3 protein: CASSGLGRATYNEQFF. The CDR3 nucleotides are TGTGCCAGCTCAGGACTCGGGAGGGCCACCTACAATGAGCAGTTCTTC.

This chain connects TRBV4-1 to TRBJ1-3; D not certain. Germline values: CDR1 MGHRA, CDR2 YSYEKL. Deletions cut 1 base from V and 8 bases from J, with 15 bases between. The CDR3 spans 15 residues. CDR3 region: CASSQGKETLHTIYF. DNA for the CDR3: TGCGCCAGCAGCCAAGGGAAGGAGACCTTGCACACCATATATTTT.

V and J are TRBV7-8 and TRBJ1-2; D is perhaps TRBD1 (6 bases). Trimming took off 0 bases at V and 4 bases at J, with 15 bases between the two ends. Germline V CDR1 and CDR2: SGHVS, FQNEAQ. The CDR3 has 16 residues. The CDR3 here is CASSLALIRGAYGYTF. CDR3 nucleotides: TGTGCCAGCAGCTTAGCCTTGATCAGGGGAGCCTATGGCTACACCTTC.

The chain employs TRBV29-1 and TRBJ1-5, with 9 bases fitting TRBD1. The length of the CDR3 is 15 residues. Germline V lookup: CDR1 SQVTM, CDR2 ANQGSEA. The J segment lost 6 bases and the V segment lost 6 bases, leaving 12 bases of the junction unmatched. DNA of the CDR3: TGCAGCGTGCTGGAGGCCGGGACAGGGTTTCAGCCCCAGCATTTT. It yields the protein CSVLEAGTGFQPQHF.

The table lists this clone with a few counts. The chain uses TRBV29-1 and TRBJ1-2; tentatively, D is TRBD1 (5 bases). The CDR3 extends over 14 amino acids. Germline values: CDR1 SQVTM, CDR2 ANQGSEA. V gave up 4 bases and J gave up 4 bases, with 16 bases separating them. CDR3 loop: CSVGGRVGLYGYTF. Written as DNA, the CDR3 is TGCAGCGTTGGGGGGAGGGTAGGACTCTATGGCTACACCTTC. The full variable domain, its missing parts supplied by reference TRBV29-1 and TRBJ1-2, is SAVISQKPSRDICQRGTSLTIQCQVDSQVTMMFWYRQQPGQSLTLIATANQGSEATYESGFVIDKFPISRPNLTFSTLTVSNMSPEDSSIYLCSVGGRVGLYGYTFGSGTRLTVV.

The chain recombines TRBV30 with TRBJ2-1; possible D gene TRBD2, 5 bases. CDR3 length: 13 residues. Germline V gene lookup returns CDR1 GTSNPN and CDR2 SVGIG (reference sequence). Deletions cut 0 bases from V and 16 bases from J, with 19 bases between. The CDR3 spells CAWSVGTEGWEFF. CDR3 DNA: TGTGCCTGGAGTGTCGGAACAGAGGGTTGGGAATTCTTC. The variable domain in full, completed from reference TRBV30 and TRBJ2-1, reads SQTIHQWPATLVQPVGSPLSLECTVEGTSNPNLYWYRQAAGRGLQLLFYSVGIGQISSEVPQNLSASRPQDRQFILSSKKLLLSDSGFYLCAWSVGTEGWEFFGPGTRLTVL.

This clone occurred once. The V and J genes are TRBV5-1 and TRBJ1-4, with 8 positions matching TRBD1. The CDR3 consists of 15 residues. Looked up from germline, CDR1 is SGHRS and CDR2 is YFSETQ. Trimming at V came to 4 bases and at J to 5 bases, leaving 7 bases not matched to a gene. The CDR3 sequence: CASSGQGATNEKLFF. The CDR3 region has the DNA TGCGCCAGCAGCGGCCAGGGGGCGACGAATGAAAAACTGTTTTTT.

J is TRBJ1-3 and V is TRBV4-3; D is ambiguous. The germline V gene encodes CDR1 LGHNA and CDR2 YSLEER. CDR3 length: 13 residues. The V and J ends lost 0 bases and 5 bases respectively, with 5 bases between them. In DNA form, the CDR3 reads TGCGCCAGCAGCCAAGATTTTAGAAACACCATATATTTT. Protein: CASSQDFRNTIYF.

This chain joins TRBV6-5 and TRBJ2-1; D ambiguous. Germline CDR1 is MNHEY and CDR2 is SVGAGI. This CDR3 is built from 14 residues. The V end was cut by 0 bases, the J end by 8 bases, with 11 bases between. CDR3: CASSYSYSLDEQFF. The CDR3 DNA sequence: TGTGCCAGCAGTTACTCCTACTCGTTGGATGAGCAGTTCTTC.

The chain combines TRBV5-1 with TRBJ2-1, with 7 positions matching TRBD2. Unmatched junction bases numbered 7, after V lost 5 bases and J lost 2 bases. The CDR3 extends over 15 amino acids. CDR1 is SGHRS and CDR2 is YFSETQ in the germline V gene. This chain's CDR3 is CASSPSGATYNEQFF. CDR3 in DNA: TGCGCCAGCAGTCCAAGCGGGGCGACCTACAATGAGCAGTTCTTC.

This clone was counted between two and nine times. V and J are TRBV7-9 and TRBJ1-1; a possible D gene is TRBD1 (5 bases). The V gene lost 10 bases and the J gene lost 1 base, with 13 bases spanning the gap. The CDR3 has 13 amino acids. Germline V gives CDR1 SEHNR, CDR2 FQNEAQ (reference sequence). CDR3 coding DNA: TGTGCCACCATTCTTACAGGGAACACTGAAGCTTTCTTT. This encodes CATILTGNTEAFF.

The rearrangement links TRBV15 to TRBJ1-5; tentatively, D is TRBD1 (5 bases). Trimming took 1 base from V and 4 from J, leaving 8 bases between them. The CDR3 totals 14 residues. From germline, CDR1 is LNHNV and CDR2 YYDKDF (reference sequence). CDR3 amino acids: CATSRGGVNQPQHF. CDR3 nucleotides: TGTGCCACCAGCAGAGGGGGGGTAAATCAGCCCCAGCATTTT.